One and the same sample provided the 27 T cell receptor beta chains below, sequenced in a study of blood T cell repertoires in COVID-19. Only in-frame clones appear in the TCRdb table, and some are missing; sequencing was by immunoSEQ multiplex PCR. Of tens of thousands of clones listed, roughly 90% are singletons. The source material was peripheral blood. The receptor set was obtained from a man aged 65-85 years with acute or convalescent COVID-19.

The chain joins TRBV6-5 to TRBJ1-6, with D perhaps TRBD1 (6 bases). V gave up 6 bases and J gave up 6 bases, with 9 bases separating them. This CDR3 contains 13 residues. Per germline, CDR1 MNHEY and CDR2 SVGAGI. The CDR3 here is CASRQGTNSPLHF. The DNA of the CDR3 is TGTGCCAGCAGGCAGGGGACTAATTCACCCCTCCACTTT.

V is TRBV6-5 and J is TRBJ2-1; 10 bases line up with TRBD2. Trimming at V came to 8 bases and at J to 9 bases, leaving 4 bases not matched to a gene. The germline gives CDR1 MNHEY, CDR2 SVGAGI. The CDR3 sequence is 12 residues long. The CDR3 here is CASGWTSGEQFF. CDR3 DNA sequence: TGTGCCAGCGGATGGACTAGCGGTGAGCAGTTCTTC.

The CDR3 loop is CASSQGAETEAFF. DNA for the CDR3: TGTGCCAGCAGCCAAGGGGCGGAAACTGAAGCTTTCTTT. The V call is TRBV5-4, the J call TRBJ1-1; D is perhaps TRBD1 (5 bases). Trimming took off 4 bases at V and 5 bases at J, with 12 bases between the two ends. The germline gives CDR1 SGHNT, CDR2 YYREEE (reference sequence). This CDR3 is 13 amino acids long. Using reference TRBV5-4 and TRBJ1-1 for the parts outside the CDR3, the full variable domain is ETGVTQSPTHLIKTRGQQVTLRCSSQSGHNTVSWYQQALGQGPQFIFQYYREEENGRGNFPPRFSGLQFPNYSSELNVNALELDDSALYLCASSQGAETEAFFGQGTRLTVV.

The rearrangement joins TRBV18 to TRBJ1-6; 8 bases agree with TRBD1. The CDR3 totals 14 residues. V shed 3 bases, J shed 8 bases, and the junction held 3 bases outside the gene matches. Looked up from germline, CDR1 is KGHSH and CDR2 is LQKENI. CDR3 nucleotide sequence: TGTGCCAGCTCACCCGGGACAGGTCATTCACCCCTCCACTTT. It encodes CASSPGTGHSPLHF. Variable domain in full (rest from reference TRBV18 and TRBJ1-6): NAGVMQNPRHLVRRRGQEARLRCSPMKGHSHVYWYRQLPEEGLKFMVYLQKENIIDESGMPKERFSAEFPKEGPSILRIQQVVRGDSAAYFCASSPGTGHSPLHFGNGTRLTVT.

V usage is TRBV11-2 and J usage is TRBJ2-1; TRBD2 matches 10 bases. The germline CDR1 and CDR2 sequences are SGHAT and FQNNGV. Losses at the gene ends were 0 bases for V and 6 bases for J; bases not matched to a gene: 2. The CDR3 contains 15 residues. CDR3 nucleotides: TGTGCCAGCAGCTTAGAATCTAGCGGGAGCAATGAGCAGTTCTTC. It codes for CASSLESSGSNEQFF.

This sequence joins TRBV18 and TRBJ1-3; D is undetermined. V was shortened by 3 bases and J by 1 base, with 10 bases between the two germline ends. The CDR3 totals 15 residues. Per germline, CDR1 KGHSH and CDR2 LQKENI. The CDR3 loop is CASSPALWSGNTIYF. The CDR3 nucleotides read TGTGCCAGCTCACCGGCCTTGTGGTCTGGAAACACCATATATTTT.

The sample holds a few counts of this clone. V gene TRBV7-6 combines with J gene TRBJ2-5, with 8 bases identical to TRBD2. V was pared by 3 bases and J by 6 bases, with 3 bases of the junction left unmatched. The CDR3 runs to 13 residues. The germline V gene has CDR1 SGHVS and CDR2 FNYEAQ. The CDR3 nucleotides are TGTGCCAGCAGCTTTAGCGGGGTGCAGACCCAGTACTTC. Its translation: CASSFSGVQTQYF.

V gene TRBV10-3 combines with J gene TRBJ1-6, with D possibly being TRBD1 (6 bases). V was trimmed by 10 bases and J by 7 bases, leaving 20 bases between them. The CDR3 covers 15 residues. Per the germline V gene, CDR1 is ENHRY and CDR2 is SYGVKD. DNA of the CDR3: TGTGCCACCATGGGGGGGCCCCTCGGCAATTCACCCCTCCACTTT. Translating gives CATMGGPLGNSPLHF.

This rearrangement joins TRBV2 to TRBJ1-3; D gene ambiguous. The CDR3 covers 13 residues. Between the trimmed V and J ends, which lost 4 bases and 3 bases, there was a span of 7 bases. Germline CDR1 is SNHLY and CDR2 is FYNNEI. The CDR3 loop reads CASSADIGNTIYF. Written as DNA, the CDR3 is TGTGCCAGCAGTGCCGACATTGGAAACACCATATATTTT.

The genes are TRBV18 and TRBJ1-3; D unclear. Germline V lookup: CDR1 KGHSH, CDR2 LQKENI. This CDR3 is 16 amino acids long. V was trimmed by 0 bases and J by 3 bases, leaving 12 bases between them. The CDR3 sequence is CASSPPFGSGGNTIYF. CDR3 nucleotides: TGTGCCAGCTCACCACCGTTCGGGTCGGGTGGAAACACCATATATTTT.

The J gene is TRBJ1-3, the V gene TRBV18; D perhaps matches TRBD1 (5 bases). Deletions cut 8 bases from V and 4 bases from J, with 15 bases between. Germline V gene data show CDR1 as KGHSH and CDR2 as LQKENI. CDR3 length: 14 amino acids. CDR3 loop: CASPAGPGGNTIYF. Written as DNA, the CDR3 is TGTGCCAGCCCCGCGGGGCCGGGAGGAAACACCATATATTTT. Full variable domain (missing parts from reference TRBV18 and TRBJ1-3): NAGVMQNPRHLVRRRGQEARLRCSPMKGHSHVYWYRQLPEEGLKFMVYLQKENIIDESGMPKERFSAEFPKEGPSILRIQQVVRGDSAAYFCASPAGPGGNTIYFGEGSWLTVV.

The chain combines TRBV6-1 with TRBJ1-5; 7 bases fit TRBD1. Germline CDR1 and CDR2: MNHNS and SASEGT. The CDR3 covers 20 residues. Trimming removed 4 bases from V and 0 bases from J; junction bases left unmatched: 18. CDR3 residues: CASSGTLGSGQRYSNQPQHF. As DNA, the CDR3 is TGTGCCAGCAGTGGCACCCTGGGATCGGGACAGAGATATAGCAATCAGCCCCAGCATTTT.

The chain uses TRBV19 and TRBJ1-1; TRBD1 matches 11 bases. The CDR3 length is 16 residues. Trimming took 2 bases from V and 7 from J; bases not matched to a gene: 9. Germline assignment: CDR1 LNHDA and CDR2 SQIVND (reference sequence). CDR3 sequence: CASSIRGRDRGFEAFF. As DNA, the CDR3 is TGTGCCAGTAGTATAAGGGGACGGGACAGGGGGTTTGAAGCTTTCTTT.

The chain recombines TRBV3-1 (or the pseudogene TRBV3-2) with TRBJ1-3; a possible D gene is TRBD1 (6 bases). This CDR3 is 16 amino acids long. Germline V lookup: CDR1 LGHDT, CDR2 YNNKEL (reference sequence). Trimming left V 4 bases short and J 0 bases short, with 13 bases between. CDR3 sequence reads: CASSLGPQGSGNTIYF. The CDR3 nucleotides are TGTGCCAGCAGCCTCGGACCACAGGGCTCTGGAAACACCATATATTTT.

This chain uses TRBV30 with TRBJ1-1; 8 bases are a match to TRBD1. Trimming removed 2 bases from V and 2 bases from J; junction bases left unmatched: 4. Germline V CDR1 and CDR2: GTSNPN, SVGIG (reference sequence). The CDR3 totals 14 residues. DNA for the CDR3: TGTGCCTGGAGTACCGGGACAGGAAACACTGAAGCTTTCTTT. It specifies CAWSTGTGNTEAFF.

The V and J genes are TRBV28 and TRBJ1-5; the D is unclear. Germline V gives CDR1 MDHEN, CDR2 SYDVKM. This CDR3 is built from 14 residues. The V end lost 7 bases, the J end lost 6 bases, and 16 bases lay between the germline ends. The CDR3 loop reads CASNLDTVVQPQHF. In DNA, the CDR3 is TGTGCCAGCAACCTCGACACGGTCGTTCAGCCCCAGCATTTT.

The chain is built from TRBV2 and TRBJ1-1; 7 bases align to TRBD1. CDR1 and CDR2 from the germline V gene are SNHLY and FYNNEI. The CDR3 is 14 amino acids. Trimming cost V 7 bases and J 4 bases; bases outside gene matches: 9. CDR3 amino acids: CASTLGGQFTEAFF. The CDR3 nucleotides are TGTGCCAGCACCCTTGGGGGACAGTTCACTGAAGCTTTCTTT.

This clone is deemed medium-sized. The chain joins TRBV13 to TRBJ1-6; 7 bases map to TRBD1. The CDR3 totals 15 residues. The J segment lost 7 bases and the V segment lost 4 bases, leaving 7 bases of the junction unmatched. Germline V gives CDR1 PRHDT, CDR2 FYEKMQ (reference sequence). Written as DNA, the CDR3 is TGTGCCAGCAGCTCAAACAGGGGACCGAATTCACCCCTCCACTTT. It is translated as CASSSNRGPNSPLHF.

The J gene is TRBJ2-5, the V gene TRBV11-2, with D possibly matching TRBD1 (5 bases). CDR3 length equals 14 residues. The ends were cut back, 5 bases at V and 4 bases at J, with 14 bases in the middle. Germline V lookup: CDR1 SGHAT, CDR2 FQNNGV. CDR3 bases: TGTGCCAGCAGCCCCCTGACAGATTTAGAGACCCAGTACTTC. Protein product: CASSPLTDLETQYF.

J is TRBJ1-3 and V is TRBV30; D may be TRBD1 (5 bases). This CDR3 is 14 amino acids long. Looked up from germline, CDR1 is GTSNPN and CDR2 is SVGIG (reference sequence). Trimming shortened V by 2 bases and J by 0 bases, and 8 bases separated the two germline ends. This CDR3 reads CAWSRGASGNTIYF. The CDR3 bases are TGTGCCTGGAGTCGTGGGGCCTCTGGAAACACCATATATTTT.

The chain links TRBV11-2 to TRBJ2-3; the match to TRBD2 covers 7 bases. This CDR3 has 15 amino acids. Germline values: CDR1 SGHAT, CDR2 FQNNGV. V dropped 1 base and J dropped 4; count of bases not matched to a gene: 5. The CDR3 region is CASSLVQAGADTQYF. The CDR3, as DNA: TGTGCCAGCAGCTTAGTACAGGCGGGAGCAGATACGCAGTATTTT.

The chain recombines TRBV7-6 with TRBJ2-7, with 9 bases identical to TRBD1. This CDR3 has 20 amino acids. The V and J ends lost 5 bases and 4 bases, in that order; junction bases with no gene match: 24. CDR1 is SGHVS and CDR2 is FNYEAQ in the germline V gene. CDR3 in amino acids: CASSITSGTGTAAGAYEQYF. The CDR3, as DNA: TGTGCCAGCAGCATAACCTCCGGGACAGGGACGGCGGCGGGAGCTTACGAGCAGTACTTC. Full variable domain (missing parts from reference TRBV7-6 and TRBJ2-7): GAGVSQSPRYKVTKRGQDVALRCDPISGHVSLYWYRQALGQGPEFLTYFNYEAQQDKSGLPNDRFSAERPEGSISTLTIQRTEQRDSAMYRCASSITSGTGTAAGAYEQYFGPGTRLTVT.

The genes are TRBV19 and TRBJ2-7; 8 bases match TRBD2. Germline V gene sequence: CDR1 LNHDA, CDR2 SQIVND (reference sequence). V dropped 3 bases and J dropped 5; count of bases not matched to a gene: 9. The CDR3 runs 15 residues. CDR3 loop: CASSMSPSGGHEQYF. CDR3 nucleotide sequence: TGTGCCAGTAGTATGTCCCCAAGCGGGGGCCACGAGCAGTACTTC.

The chain combines TRBV7-2 with TRBJ2-7, with D uncertain. This CDR3 spans 12 amino acids. V was clipped by 0 bases and J by 7 bases, with 7 bases between them. CDR1 is SGHTA, CDR2 FQGNSA, per germline. The CDR3 DNA follows: TGTGCCAGCAGCTTAGCAGCCCGGGAGCAGTACTTC. This codes for CASSLAAREQYF.

V usage is TRBV9 and J usage is TRBJ1-2; the D gene is possibly TRBD1 (6 bases). Germline V gene sequence: CDR1 SGDLS, CDR2 YYNGEE. The CDR3 extends over 13 amino acids. V was shortened by 4 bases and J by 7 bases, with 14 bases between the two germline ends. CDR3 sequence: CASSNTGRSGYTF. CDR3 nucleotide sequence: TGTGCCAGCAGCAATACAGGGAGAAGTGGCTACACCTTC.

This chain uses TRBV5-1 with TRBJ1-6; 9 bases agree with TRBD1. This CDR3 contains 16 residues. Germline V gene data show CDR1 as SGHRS and CDR2 as YFSETQ. The junction had 7 bases not matched to a gene; V was cut back by 2 bases and J by 7 bases. The chain's CDR3 is CASSFGGTGRNSPLHF. The CDR3 region has the DNA TGCGCCAGCAGCTTTGGAGGGACAGGGAGAAATTCACCCCTCCACTTT.

J is TRBJ1-4 and V is TRBV3-1 (or the pseudogene TRBV3-2); D is possibly TRBD1 (5 bases). In germline, CDR1 is LGHDT, CDR2 YNNKEL (reference sequence). The CDR3 consists of 17 residues. V dropped 3 bases and J dropped 8 bases, with 22 bases sitting between them. The CDR3 reads CASSQFRRGLSGEKLFF. CDR3 nucleotides: TGTGCCAGCAGCCAGTTCCGTCGGGGGTTATCCGGAGAAAAACTGTTTTTT.